This TCR beta chain was identified during a study of post-analysis software for immune sequencing data. Concerning this clonotype itself: Antigen: not known.

TCR beta cDNA libraries included unique molecular identifiers. TCRdb re-called the PCR reads with MiXCR, one entry per CDR3 protein. The table lists about 160,000 distinct CDR3 sequences, about 34% of them singletons, with under 30% in the top ten. Overall study results and limits: Those samples that were prepared in the same batch co-clustered strongly by F measure. The study found TRBV5-6, TRBV5-1 and TRBV20-1 among five or six TRBV segments more frequent in patients than controls.

Unmatched junction bases numbered 16, after V lost 0 bases and J lost 7 bases. Germline V gives CDR1 MGHRA, CDR2 YSYEKL. There are 19 residues in the CDR3. The clonotype comes from a girl between 10 and 17 years old with multiple sclerosis. The source material was blood, sampled after autologous hematopoietic stem cell transplantation. This chain connects TRBV4-1 to TRBJ2-7, with 12 nucleotides matching TRBD2. The CDR3 loop is CASSQDPQRLAGETGEQYF. The CDR3 DNA sequence: TGCGCCAGCAGCCAAGACCCACAAAGACTAGCGGGAGAAACGGGTGAGCAGTACTTC.